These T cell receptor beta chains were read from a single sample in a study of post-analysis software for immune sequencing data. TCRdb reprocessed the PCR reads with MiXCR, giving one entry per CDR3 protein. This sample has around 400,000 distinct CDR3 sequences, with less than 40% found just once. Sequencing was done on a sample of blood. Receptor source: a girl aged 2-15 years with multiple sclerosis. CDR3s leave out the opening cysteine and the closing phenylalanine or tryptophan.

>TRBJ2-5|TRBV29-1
SVEDLKGRDQETQY
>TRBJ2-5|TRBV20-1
SARDLWAPGQDQETQY
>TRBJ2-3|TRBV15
ATSRTAGWAADTQY
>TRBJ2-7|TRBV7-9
ASSLTTNGSSYEQY
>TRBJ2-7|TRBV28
ASSLRYLDESEQY
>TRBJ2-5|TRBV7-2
ASSLARGRGETQY
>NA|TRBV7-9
ASSLKSSGYAYEQY
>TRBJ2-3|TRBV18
ASSPAGAAGATDTQY
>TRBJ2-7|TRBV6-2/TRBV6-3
ASSYGRTYEQY
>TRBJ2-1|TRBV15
ATSRDAGSYNEQF
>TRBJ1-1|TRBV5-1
ASSAEDLGTEAF
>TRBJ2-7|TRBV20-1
SAPGQEAYEQY
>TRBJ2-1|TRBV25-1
ASSEYYRANEQF
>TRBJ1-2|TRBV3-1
ASSPRTDYGYT
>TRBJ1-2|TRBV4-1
ASSSQGDLDGYT
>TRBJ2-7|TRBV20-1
SAGTTSGRRNEQY
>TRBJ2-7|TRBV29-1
SVRGARGWEQY
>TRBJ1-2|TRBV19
ASSWGQDYGYT
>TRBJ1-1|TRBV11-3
ASSPANRGRTEAF
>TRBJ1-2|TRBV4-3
ASSQDLERDYGYT
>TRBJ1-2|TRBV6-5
ASRTGQGVGYT
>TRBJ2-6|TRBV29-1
SVAGIRSFTGANVLT
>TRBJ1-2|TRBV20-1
SARGTGGAYGYT
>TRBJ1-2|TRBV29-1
SVVPQGSGYGYT
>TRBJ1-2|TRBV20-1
SAPQGYT
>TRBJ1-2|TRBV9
ASSTRSYGYT
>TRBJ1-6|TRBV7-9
ASSPTDRALH
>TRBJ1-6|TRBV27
ASSWTGYNSPLH
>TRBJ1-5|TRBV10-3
AIRRQGAGPQH
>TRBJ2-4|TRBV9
ASSGQGAKNIQY
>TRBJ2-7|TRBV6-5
ASRGGRTSYEQY
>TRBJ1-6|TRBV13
ASSKDRVKSPLH
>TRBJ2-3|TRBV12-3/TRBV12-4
TSSTTYTDTQY
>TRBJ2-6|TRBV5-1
ASSSGQGDSGANVLT
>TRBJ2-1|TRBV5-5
ASSLGTEGIYSSSYNEQF
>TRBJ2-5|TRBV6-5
ASSYSNRGMTETQY
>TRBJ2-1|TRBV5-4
ASSQFTGQYNEQF
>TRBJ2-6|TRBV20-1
SANWGGSIAGANVLT
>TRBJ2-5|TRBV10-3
AITAGEQETQY
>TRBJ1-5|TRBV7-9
ASSTDFLSNQPQH
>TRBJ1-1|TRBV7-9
ASSPTGHRPSEAF
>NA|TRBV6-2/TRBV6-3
ASSPRLAGGVNIQY
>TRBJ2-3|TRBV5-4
ASSFRVSGRTDTQY
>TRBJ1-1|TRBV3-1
ASSRGGGNTEAF
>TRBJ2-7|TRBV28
ASIQFLGLGQGLSYEQY
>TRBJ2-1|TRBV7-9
ASSLLVGLAKLGNEQF
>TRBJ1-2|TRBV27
ASSPMGINYGYT
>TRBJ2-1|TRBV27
ATHFYNEQF
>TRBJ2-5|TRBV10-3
AISGGQIQETQY
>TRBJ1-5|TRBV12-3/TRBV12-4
ASSPGRNQPQH
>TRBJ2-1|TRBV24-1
ATSDPTTSGSTYNEQF
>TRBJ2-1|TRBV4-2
ASSQERAGYYNEQF
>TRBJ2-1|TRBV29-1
SVVGRLTYNEQF
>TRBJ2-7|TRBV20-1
SAKGIPCYEQY
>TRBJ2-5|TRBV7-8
ASSFYTSAQETQY
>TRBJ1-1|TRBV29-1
SVEEGVGAF
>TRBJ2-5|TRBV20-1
SATGQGGWETQY
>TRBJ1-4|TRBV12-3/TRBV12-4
ASSRQATNEKLF